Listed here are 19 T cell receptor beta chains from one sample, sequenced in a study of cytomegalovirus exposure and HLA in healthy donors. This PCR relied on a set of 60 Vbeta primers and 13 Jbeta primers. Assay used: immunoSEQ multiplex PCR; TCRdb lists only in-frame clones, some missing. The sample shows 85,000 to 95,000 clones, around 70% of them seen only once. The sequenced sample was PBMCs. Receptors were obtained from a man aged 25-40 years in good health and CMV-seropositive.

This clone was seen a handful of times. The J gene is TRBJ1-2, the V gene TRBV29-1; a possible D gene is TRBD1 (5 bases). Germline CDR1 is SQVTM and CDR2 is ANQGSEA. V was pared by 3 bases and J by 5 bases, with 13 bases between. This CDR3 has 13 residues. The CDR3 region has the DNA TGCAGCGTTGAGGAGGGGATGGGGTATGGCTACACCTTC. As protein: CSVEEGMGYGYTF.

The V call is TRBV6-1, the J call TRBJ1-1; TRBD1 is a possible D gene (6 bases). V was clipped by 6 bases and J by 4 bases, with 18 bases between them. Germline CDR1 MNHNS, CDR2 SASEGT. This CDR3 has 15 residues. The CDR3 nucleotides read TGTGCCAGCAGGACTCACGGGAGGGGGACCACTGAAGCTTTCTTT. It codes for CASRTHGRGTTEAFF.

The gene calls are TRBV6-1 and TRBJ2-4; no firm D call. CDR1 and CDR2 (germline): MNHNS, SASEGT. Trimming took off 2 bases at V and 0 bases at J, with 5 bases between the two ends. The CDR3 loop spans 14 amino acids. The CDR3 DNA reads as TGTGCCAGCAGTGAAATGGCAGCCAAAAACATTCAGTACTTC. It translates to CASSEMAAKNIQYF.

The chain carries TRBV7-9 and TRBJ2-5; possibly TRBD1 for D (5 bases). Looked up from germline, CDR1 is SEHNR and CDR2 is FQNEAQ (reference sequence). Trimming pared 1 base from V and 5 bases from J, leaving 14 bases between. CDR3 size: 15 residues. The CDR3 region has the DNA TGTGCCAGCAGCTTAGGCCAGGGCCAGGAGGAGACCCAGTACTTC. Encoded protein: CASSLGQGQEETQYF.

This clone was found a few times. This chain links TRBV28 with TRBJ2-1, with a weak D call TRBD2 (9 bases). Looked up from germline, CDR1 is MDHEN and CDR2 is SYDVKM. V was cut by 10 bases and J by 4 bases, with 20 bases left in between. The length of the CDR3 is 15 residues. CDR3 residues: CATSGGGGGYNEQFF. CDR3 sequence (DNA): TGTGCCACCTCAGGGGGCGGGGGGGGGTACAATGAGCAGTTCTTC.

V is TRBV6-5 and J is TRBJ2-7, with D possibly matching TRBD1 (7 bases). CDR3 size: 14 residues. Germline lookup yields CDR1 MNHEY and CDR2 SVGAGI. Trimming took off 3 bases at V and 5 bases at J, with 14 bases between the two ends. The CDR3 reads CASSYTTGRHEQYF. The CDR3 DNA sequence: TGTGCCAGCAGTTATACGACAGGGAGGCACGAGCAGTACTTC.

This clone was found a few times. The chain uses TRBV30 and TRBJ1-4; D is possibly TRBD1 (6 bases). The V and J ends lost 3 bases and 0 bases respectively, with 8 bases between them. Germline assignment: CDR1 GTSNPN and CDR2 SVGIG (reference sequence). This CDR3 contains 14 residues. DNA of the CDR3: TGTGCCTGGAGCCGGACAGCAACTAATGAAAAACTGTTTTTT. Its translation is CAWSRTATNEKLFF.

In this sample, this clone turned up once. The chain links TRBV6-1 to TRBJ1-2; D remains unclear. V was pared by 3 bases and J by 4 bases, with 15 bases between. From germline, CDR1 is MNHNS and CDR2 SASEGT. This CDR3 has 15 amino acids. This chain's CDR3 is CASSEGPGGGYGYTF. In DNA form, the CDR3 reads TGTGCCAGCAGTGAGGGTCCCGGAGGCGGCTATGGCTACACCTTC.

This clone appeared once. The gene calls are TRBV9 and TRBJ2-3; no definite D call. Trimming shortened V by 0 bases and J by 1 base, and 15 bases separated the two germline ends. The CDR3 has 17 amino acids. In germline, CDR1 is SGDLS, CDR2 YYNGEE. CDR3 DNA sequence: TGTGCCAGCAGCGTAGACTTCCAACTCACCCGCACAGATACGCAGTATTTT. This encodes CASSVDFQLTRTDTQYF.

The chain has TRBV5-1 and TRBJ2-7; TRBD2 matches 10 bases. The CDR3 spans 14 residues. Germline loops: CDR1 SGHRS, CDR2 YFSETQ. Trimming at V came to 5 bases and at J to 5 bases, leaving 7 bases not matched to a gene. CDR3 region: CASRVAGGIHEQYF. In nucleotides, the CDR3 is TGCGCCAGCAGGGTAGCGGGAGGTATCCACGAGCAGTACTTC.

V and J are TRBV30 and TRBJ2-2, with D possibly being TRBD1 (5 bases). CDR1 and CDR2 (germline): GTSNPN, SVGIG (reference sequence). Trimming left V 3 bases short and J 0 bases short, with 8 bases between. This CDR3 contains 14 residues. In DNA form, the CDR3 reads TGTGCCTGGAGGGTAGGGGCGAACACCGGGGAGCTGTTTTTT. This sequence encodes CAWRVGANTGELFF.

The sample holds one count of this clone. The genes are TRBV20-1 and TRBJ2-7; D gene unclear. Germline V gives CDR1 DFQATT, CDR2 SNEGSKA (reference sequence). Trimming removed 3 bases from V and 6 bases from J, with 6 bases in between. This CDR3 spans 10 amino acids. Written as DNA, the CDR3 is TGCAGTGCTAGCGGTGCCGAGCAGTACTTC. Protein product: CSASGAEQYF.

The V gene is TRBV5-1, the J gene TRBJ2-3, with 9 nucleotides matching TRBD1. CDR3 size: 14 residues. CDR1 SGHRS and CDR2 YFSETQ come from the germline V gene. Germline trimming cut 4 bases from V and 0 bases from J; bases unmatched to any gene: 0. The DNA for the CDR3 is TGCGCCAGCAGCGGACAGGGGAGCACAGATACGCAGTATTTT. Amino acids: CASSGQGSTDTQYF.

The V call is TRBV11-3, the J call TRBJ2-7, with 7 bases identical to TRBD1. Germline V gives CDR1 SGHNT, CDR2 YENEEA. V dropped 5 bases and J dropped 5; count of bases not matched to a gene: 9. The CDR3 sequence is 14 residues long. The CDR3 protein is CASSPGTAVHEQYF. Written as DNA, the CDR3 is TGTGCCAGCAGCCCCGGGACAGCTGTACACGAGCAGTACTTC.

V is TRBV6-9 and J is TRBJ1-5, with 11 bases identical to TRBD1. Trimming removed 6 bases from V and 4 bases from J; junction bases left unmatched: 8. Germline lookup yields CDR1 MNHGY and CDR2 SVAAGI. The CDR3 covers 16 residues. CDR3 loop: CASRKRDRGLNQPQHF. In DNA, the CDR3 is TGTGCCAGCAGGAAAAGGGACAGGGGGTTGAATCAGCCCCAGCATTTT.

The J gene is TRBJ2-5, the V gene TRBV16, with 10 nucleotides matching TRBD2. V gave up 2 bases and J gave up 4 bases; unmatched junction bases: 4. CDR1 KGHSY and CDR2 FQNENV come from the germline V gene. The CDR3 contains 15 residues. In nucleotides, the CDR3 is TGTGCCAGCAGCCAAAGTAGACTAGCGGGAGAGACCCAGTACTTC. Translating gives CASSQSRLAGETQYF.

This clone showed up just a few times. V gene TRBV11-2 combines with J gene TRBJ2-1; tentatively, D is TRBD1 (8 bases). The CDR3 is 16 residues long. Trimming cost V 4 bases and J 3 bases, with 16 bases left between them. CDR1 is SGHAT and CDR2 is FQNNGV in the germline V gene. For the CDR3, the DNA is TGTGCCAGCAGCTCCGGACAGGGAGGGTTCTACAATGAGCAGTTCTTC. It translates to CASSSGQGGFYNEQFF.

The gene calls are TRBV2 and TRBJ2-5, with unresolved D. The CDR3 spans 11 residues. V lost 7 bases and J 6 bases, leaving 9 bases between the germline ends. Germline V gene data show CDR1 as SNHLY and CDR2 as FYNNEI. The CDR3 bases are TGTGCCAGCAAGTACAGCCAGACCCAGTACTTC. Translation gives CASKYSQTQYF.

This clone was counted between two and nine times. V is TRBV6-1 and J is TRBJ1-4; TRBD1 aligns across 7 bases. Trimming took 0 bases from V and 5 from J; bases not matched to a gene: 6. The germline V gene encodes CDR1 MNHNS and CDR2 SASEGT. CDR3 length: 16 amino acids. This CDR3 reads CASSEARGRGNEKLFF. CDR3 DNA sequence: TGTGCCAGCAGTGAAGCGAGGGGCAGGGGGAATGAAAAACTGTTTTTT.